This TCR beta chain was profiled in a study of T cells in narcolepsy. Study summary: Healthy controls were enrolled alongside patients with narcolepsy type 1 or type 2. General study points: Autoreactive HCRT-specific and TRIB2-specific clonotypes were marked in same-patient CSF-versus-blood CD4+ comparisons. Some memory CD4+ repertoires had no autoreactive clone sequences. Healthy controls reportedly lacked the autoreactive clonotypes serially found in patients' blood.

Some clones are missing from TCRdb's copy, which holds only in-frame ones; the method was immunoSEQ multiplex PCR. The table lists some 33,000 clones, roughly 90% of them singletons. As regards this clone: Its antigen is unknown.

This clonotype was sampled from a human donor with narcolepsy. Sequenced sample: CD45RA- memory CD4+ T cells from PBMCs.

The CDR3 DNA reads as TGTGCCAGCCCGCGGGCCGGGACAGGGGACAATCAGCCCCAGCATTTT. This translates into CASPRAGTGDNQPQHF. The gene calls are TRBV18 and TRBJ1-5; 10 nucleotides match TRBD1. The CDR3 consists of 16 residues. V was pared by 8 bases and J by 3 bases, with 10 bases of the junction left unmatched. The V gene's germline CDR1 is KGHSH and CDR2 LQKENI.